This TCR beta chain is drawn from a study of naive and memory T cell subsets. An equimolar mix of two oligonucleotides served as the beta constant-region primer for TRBC1 and TRBC2. The cDNA 3' end received a ligated single-stranded oligonucleotide carrying the SP2 primer and a 12-nucleotide UMI. The ligated cDNA underwent four PCR rounds using SP2 and nested alpha and beta constant-region primers. TCRdb reprocessed the UMI-ligation and nested PCR reads via MiXCR and lists one record per CDR3 protein. The sample has 130,000 to 150,000 distinct CDR3 sequences, about a sixth seen once; the top ten hold approximately 0.13%. There are 11 residues in the CDR3. V lost 2 bases and J lost 8, with 6 bases in between.

The source material was naive CD4+ T cells from blood. This receptor was identified in a human donor in good health. The chain links TRBV12-3 or TRBV12-4 to TRBJ1-2; D uncertain. CDR3 in amino acids: CASSLMGGYTF. The CDR3 DNA sequence: TGTGCCAGCAGTTTAATGGGGGGCTACACCTTC.